Reported below is one T cell receptor beta chain. What antigen it recognizes has not been identified. No qualities accompany the bases; no much larger clone lies one base away. The data stem from a study of blood T cell repertoires in COVID-19 (dated by TCRdb to 2018 to 2020). Regarding the complete study: Samples from collaborators originated in the United States, Italy and Spain and spanned both the acute and convalescent phases of COVID-19. The prospective study material was composed of cDNA or gDNA derived from T cells, B-cell-depleted T cells, or PBMCs. Deeply sampled blood TCRbeta repertoires from subjects exposed to, actively infected with, or recovered from COVID-19 were included in the dataset. The repertoires were released in a freely available public database meant as a resource for research on the immune response to SARS-CoV-2. Samples came from the ongoing ImmuneRACE study (first 160 participants) plus 1,254 subjects from 6 global collaborators. Sample metadata almost always included a de-identified subject ID, COVID-19 status, age in years and sex. Where HLA class I and class II types were available, the types were taken from metadata supplied by the sample provider, not from assay-based typing. Beyond this particular receptor, the publication reports: Clinical and demographic metadata were provided uncurated, with the amount varying by source and participant.

The immunoSEQ Assay, a bias-controlled multiplex PCR, was used to amplify TCRbeta CDR3 regions from genomic DNA. Processing in the source paper ran as follows. Nucleated cell counts per sample were estimated from amplification of reference gene primers within the assay. Sequence reads were collapsed and filtered to measure the absolute abundance of every unique TCRbeta CDR3 rearrangement. For each sample, productive Simpson clonality was calculated as the square root of Simpson's diversity index over productive rearrangements. The immuneACCESS repertoire file appears here via TCRdb, limited to in-frame rearrangements. These files lack a portion of the clones; in checked studies, under half of the deficit traces to unresolved V genes, and the cause of the others is not known. The V and J calls and clone size were taken over from that table, and D and trimming were inferred from the DNA. The sample table holds roughly 61,000 clones, of which under 90% were seen once. Together, the top ten hold more than 4.5% of the sample.

Whole blood was collected in K2EDTA tubes by collaborating institutions according to the institutions' own protocols. Collaborator samples were shipped for TCRbeta analysis as frozen whole blood, isolated PBMCs, or DNA extracted from either sample type. The CDR3 runs 16 amino acids, cysteine and phenylalanine included. Only CDR3 DNA remains: 48 bases, in frame from the first base. V is cut by 0 bases and J by 5 bases, and the space between the germline ends is 17 bases. The germline V gene yields SGDLS for CDR1 and YYNGEE for CDR2. The source is a man in his forties or fifties with active COVID-19. In this chain, TRBV9 is recombined with TRBJ1-1, with the D gene uncertain. Sample: peripheral blood. The DNA is TGTGCCAGCAGCGTAGATACGGCATCCCGGCGGACTGAAGCTTTCTTT. Its translation reads: CASSVDTASRRTEAFF.